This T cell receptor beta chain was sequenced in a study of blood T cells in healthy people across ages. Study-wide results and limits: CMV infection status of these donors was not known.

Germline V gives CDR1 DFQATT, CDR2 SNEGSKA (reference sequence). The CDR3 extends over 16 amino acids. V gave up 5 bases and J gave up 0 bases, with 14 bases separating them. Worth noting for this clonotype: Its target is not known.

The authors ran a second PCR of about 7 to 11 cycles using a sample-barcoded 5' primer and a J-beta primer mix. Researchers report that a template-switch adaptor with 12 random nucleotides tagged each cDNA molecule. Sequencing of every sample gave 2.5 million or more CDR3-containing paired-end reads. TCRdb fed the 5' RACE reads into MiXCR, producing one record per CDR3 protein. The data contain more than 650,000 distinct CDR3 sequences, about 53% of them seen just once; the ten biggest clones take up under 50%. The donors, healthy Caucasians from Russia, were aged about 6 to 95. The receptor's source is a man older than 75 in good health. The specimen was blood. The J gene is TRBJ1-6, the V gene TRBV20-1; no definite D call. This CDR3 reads CSAFDTGSSYNSPLHF. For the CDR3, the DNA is TGCAGTGCTTTCGATACCGGGAGCTCCTATAATTCACCCCTCCACTTT.